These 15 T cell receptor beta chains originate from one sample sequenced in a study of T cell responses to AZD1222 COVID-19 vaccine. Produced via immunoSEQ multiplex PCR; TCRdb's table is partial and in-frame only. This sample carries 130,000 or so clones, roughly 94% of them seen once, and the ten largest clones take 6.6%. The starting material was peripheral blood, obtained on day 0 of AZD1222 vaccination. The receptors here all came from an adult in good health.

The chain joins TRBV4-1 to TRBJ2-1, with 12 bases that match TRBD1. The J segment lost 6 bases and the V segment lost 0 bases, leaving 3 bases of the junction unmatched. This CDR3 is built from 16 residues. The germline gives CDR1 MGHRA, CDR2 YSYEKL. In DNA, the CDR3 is TGCGCCAGCAGCCAAGAGGAGGGACAGGGGGCCAATGAGCAGTTCTTC. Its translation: CASSQEEGQGANEQFF.

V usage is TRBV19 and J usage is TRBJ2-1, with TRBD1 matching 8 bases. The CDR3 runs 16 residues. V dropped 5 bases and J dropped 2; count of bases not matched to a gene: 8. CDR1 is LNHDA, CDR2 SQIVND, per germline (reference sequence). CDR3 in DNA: TGTGCCAGTAGTCCCCGGGACAGGAGGACCTACAATGAGCAGTTCTTC. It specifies CASSPRDRRTYNEQFF.

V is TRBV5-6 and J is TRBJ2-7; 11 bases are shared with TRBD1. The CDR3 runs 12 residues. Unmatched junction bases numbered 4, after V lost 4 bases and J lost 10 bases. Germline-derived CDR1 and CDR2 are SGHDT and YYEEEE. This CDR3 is CASSLGTGGQYF. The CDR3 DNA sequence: TGTGCCAGCAGCCTAGGGACAGGGGGACAGTACTTC.

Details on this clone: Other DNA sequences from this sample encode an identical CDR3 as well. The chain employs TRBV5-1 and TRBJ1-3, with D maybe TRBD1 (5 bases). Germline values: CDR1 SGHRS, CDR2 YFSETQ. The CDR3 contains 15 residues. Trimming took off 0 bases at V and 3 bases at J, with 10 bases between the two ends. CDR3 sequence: CASSLDGASGNTIYF. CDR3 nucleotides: TGCGCCAGCAGCTTGGATGGGGCAAGTGGAAACACCATATATTTT.

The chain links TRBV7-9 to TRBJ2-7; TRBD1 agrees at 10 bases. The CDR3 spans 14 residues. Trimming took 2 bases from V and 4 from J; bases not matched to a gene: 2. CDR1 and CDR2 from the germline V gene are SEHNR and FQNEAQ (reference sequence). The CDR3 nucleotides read TGTGCCAGCAGCTTACCGGGACAGGGGTACGAGCAGTACTTC. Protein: CASSLPGQGYEQYF. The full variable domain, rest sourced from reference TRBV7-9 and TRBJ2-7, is DTGVSQNPRHKITKRGQNVTFRCDPISEHNRLYWYRQTLGQGPEFLTYFQNEAQLEKSRLLSDRFSAERPKGSFSTLEIQRTEQGDSAMYLCASSLPGQGYEQYFGPGTRLTVT.

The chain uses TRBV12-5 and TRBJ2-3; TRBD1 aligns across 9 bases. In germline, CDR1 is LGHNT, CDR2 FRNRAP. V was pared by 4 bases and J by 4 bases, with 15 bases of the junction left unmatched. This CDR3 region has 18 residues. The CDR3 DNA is TGTGCTAGTGGTTACGGACAGGGGCACGGTATAGTGTCAGATACGCAGTATTTT. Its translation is CASGYGQGHGIVSDTQYF.

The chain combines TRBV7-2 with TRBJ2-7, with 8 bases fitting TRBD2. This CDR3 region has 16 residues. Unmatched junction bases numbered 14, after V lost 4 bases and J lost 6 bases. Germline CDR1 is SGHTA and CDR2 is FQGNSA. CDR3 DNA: TGTGCCAGCAGCTCGGGGGGGGTCTATACCACCTTCGAGCAGTACTTC. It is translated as CASSSGGVYTTFEQYF.

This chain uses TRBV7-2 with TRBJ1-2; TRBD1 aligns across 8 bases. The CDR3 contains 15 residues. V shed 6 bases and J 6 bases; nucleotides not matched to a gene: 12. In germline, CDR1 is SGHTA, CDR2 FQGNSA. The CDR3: CASRSPSMTGDGYTF. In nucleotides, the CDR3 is TGTGCCAGCAGATCTCCCTCTATGACAGGGGATGGCTACACCTTC. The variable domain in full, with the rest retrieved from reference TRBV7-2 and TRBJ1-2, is GAGVSQSPSNKVTEKGKDVELRCDPISGHTALYWYRQSLGQGLEFLIYFQGNSAPDKSGLPSDRFSAERTGGSVSTLTIQRTQQEDSAVYLCASRSPSMTGDGYTFGSGTRLTVV.

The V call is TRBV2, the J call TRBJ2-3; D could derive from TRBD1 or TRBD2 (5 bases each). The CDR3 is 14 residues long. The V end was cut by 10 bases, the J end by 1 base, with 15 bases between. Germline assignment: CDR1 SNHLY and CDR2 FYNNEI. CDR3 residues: CATPAPGRTDTQYF. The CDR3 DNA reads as TGTGCCACTCCTGCCCCGGGGCGCACAGATACGCAGTATTTT.

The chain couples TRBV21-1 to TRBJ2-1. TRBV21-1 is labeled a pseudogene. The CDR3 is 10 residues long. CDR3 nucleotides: TGTGCCAGCAACAAGGATGAGCAGTTCTTC. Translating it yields CASNKDEQFF.

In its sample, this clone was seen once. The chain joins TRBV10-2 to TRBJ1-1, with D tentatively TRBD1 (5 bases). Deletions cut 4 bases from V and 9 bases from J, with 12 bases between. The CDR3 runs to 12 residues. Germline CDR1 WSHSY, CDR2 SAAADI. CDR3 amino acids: CASSVPEGQAFF. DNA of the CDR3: TGCGCCAGCAGTGTTCCGGAGGGGCAAGCTTTCTTT.

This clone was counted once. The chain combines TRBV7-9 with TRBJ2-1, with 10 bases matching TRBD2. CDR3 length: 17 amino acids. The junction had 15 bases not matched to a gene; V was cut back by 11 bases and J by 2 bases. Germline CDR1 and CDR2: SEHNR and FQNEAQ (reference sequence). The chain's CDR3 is CAPGRLAGVYPYNEQFF. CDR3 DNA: TGTGCCCCAGGGAGGCTAGCGGGAGTTTACCCCTACAATGAGCAGTTCTTC.

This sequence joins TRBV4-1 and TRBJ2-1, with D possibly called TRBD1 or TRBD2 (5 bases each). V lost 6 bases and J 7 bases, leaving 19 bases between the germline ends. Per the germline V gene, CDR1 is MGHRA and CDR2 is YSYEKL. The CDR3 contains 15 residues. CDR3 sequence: CASSIGAIRRNEQFF. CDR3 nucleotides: TGCGCCAGCAGTATCGGGGCGATTAGGAGGAATGAGCAGTTCTTC.

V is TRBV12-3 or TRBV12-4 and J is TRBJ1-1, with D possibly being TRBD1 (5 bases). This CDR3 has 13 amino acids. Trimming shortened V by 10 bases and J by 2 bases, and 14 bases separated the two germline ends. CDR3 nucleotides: TGTGCCACCGGGGGGACGGGTAACACTGAAGCTTTCTTT. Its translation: CATGGTGNTEAFF.

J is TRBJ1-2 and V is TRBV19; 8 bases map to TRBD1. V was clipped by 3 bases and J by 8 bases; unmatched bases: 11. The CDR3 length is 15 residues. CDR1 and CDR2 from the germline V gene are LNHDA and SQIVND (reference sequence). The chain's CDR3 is CASSIFRTGSFGYTF. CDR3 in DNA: TGTGCCAGTAGTATCTTTAGGACAGGGAGTTTCGGCTACACCTTC.